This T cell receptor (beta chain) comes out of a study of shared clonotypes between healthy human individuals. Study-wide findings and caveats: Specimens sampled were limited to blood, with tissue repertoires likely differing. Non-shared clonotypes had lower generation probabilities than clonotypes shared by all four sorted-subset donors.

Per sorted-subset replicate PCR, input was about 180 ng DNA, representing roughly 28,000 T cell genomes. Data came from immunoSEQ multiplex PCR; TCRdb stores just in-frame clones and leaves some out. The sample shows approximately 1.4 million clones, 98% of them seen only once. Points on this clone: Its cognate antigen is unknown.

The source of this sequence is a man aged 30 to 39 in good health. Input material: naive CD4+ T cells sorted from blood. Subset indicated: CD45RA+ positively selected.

DNA for the CDR3: TGTGCCAGTAGTATCATGCGACAGTTCAACTATGGCTACACCTTC. Protein product: CASSIMRQFNYGYTF. J is TRBJ1-2 and V is TRBV19, with D possibly TRBD1 on 5 matching bases. Trimming took off 3 bases at V and 2 bases at J, with 13 bases between the two ends. Germline lookup yields CDR1 LNHDA and CDR2 SQIVND (reference sequence). The CDR3 is made up of 15 amino acids.